The next 30 T cell receptor beta chains were all read from a single sample in a study of T cell repertoires in cytomegalovirus infection. TCRdb redid the calling of the reads with MiXCR, one entry per CDR3 protein. Counted here are hundreds of thousands of distinct CDR3 sequences, roughly a third occurring once; the ten biggest clones make up roughly 17%. Antigens of these TCRs are unknown. Source: cultured PBMCs, taken from culture after CMV antigen stimulation. The source is a human donor in good health (CMV status not recorded). Some clones in this sample may be carry-over from other donors' samples.

V and J are TRBV7-2 and TRBJ1-1, with D maybe TRBD1 (5 bases). Trimming removed 5 bases from V and 3 bases from J, with 13 bases in between. The CDR3 is 14 residues long. The germline CDR1 and CDR2 sequences are SGHTA and FQGNSA. Here the CDR3 reads CASSLRGSDTEAFF. Here the CDR3 DNA reads TGTGCCAGCAGCCTAAGGGGATCTGACACTGAAGCTTTCTTT.

There are many counts of this clonotype. The genes are TRBV7-2 and TRBJ2-4; D possibly corresponds to TRBD2 (6 bases). The CDR3 length is 18 residues. CDR1 and CDR2 from the germline V gene are SGHTA and FQGNSA. The V and J ends lost 5 bases and 7 bases respectively, with 27 bases between them. Written as DNA, the CDR3 is TGTGCCAGCAGCCCCTCCGGGACTCGCCAAGGTTTTAGGAACATTCAGTACTTC. This sequence encodes CASSPSGTRQGFRNIQYF.

This clonotype has only a few counts. V and J are TRBV6-2 or TRBV6-3 and TRBJ2-7, with D perhaps assigned TRBD1 or TRBD2 (6 bases each). Germline V gene lookup returns CDR1 MNHEY and CDR2 SVGEGT. The CDR3 sequence is 14 residues long. V was cut by 2 bases and J by 2 bases, with 10 bases left in between. The CDR3 loop is CASSYLGGPYEQYF. In DNA form, the CDR3 reads TGTGCCAGCAGTTACCTTGGGGGGCCCTACGAGCAGTACTTC.

There are a few counts of this clonotype. The rearrangement links TRBV6-7 to TRBJ2-7; TRBD2 aligns across 13 bases. TRBV6-7 is treated as an ORF (open reading frame) with a function not yet certain. The CDR3 extends over 13 amino acids. V gave up 8 bases and J gave up 3 bases; unmatched junction bases: 1. CDR3 nucleotides: TGTGCCAGCCGGACTAGCGGGAGCTACGAGCAGTACGTC. As protein: CASRTSGSYEQYV.

This chain connects TRBV27 to TRBJ2-5, with TRBD2 matching 9 bases. Germline V gene data show CDR1 as MNHEY and CDR2 as SMNVEV (reference sequence). The CDR3 totals 16 residues. Unmatched junction bases numbered 8, after V lost 2 bases and J lost 4 bases. CDR3 sequence reads: CASSLAGGPVGETQYF. The CDR3 DNA follows: TGTGCCAGCAGTTTAGCGGGAGGGCCGGTGGGAGAGACCCAGTACTTC.

This clonotype was observed a handful of times. The V call is TRBV19, the J call TRBJ1-1, with D tentatively TRBD1 (5 bases). The germline gives CDR1 LNHDA, CDR2 SQIVND (reference sequence). The CDR3 loop spans 14 amino acids. Trimming left V 4 bases short and J 6 bases short, with 15 bases between. The CDR3 nucleotides read TGTGCCAGTAGTACCCTTGCAGGGTTTGCTGAAGCTTTCTTT. It is translated as CASSTLAGFAEAFF.

This clonotype was seen at least ten times. The chain links TRBV7-2 to TRBJ1-1; D is unresolved. Trimming cost V 2 bases and J 0 bases, with 7 bases left between them. The CDR3 sequence is 14 residues long. Looked up from germline, CDR1 is SGHTA and CDR2 is FQGNSA. The chain's CDR3 is CASSLQDMNTEAFF. DNA of the CDR3: TGTGCCAGCAGCTTACAGGATATGAACACTGAAGCTTTCTTT.

This clonotype has only a few counts. CDR3: CASSDIGAAGGTNTEAFF. CDR3 nucleotides: TGTGCCAGCAGTGACATAGGGGCAGCCGGGGGTACGAACACTGAAGCTTTCTTT. The chain carries TRBV28 and TRBJ1-1; D is perhaps TRBD1 (5 bases). The germline V and J ends were trimmed by 5 bases and 1 base, with 23 bases remaining between them. The CDR3 spans 18 residues. Germline lookup yields CDR1 MDHEN and CDR2 SYDVKM. The full variable domain, with the rest looked up from reference TRBV28 and TRBJ1-1, is DVKVTQSSRYLVKRTGEKVFLECVQDMDHENMFWYRQDPGLGLRLIYFSYDVKMKEKGDIPEGYSVSREKKERFSLILESASTNQTSMYLCASSDIGAAGGTNTEAFFGQGTRLTVV.

In its sample, this clonotype was seen a few times. V is TRBV4-2 and J is TRBJ2-1; TRBD2 aligns across 9 bases. The CDR3 is made up of 17 amino acids. With V trimmed by 1 base and J by 5 bases, 9 bases remained unmatched. Germline values: CDR1 LGHNA, CDR2 YNFKEQ. CDR3 in amino acids: CASSQGVELAGNNEQFF. Here the CDR3 DNA reads TGTGCCAGCAGCCAAGGTGTGGAACTAGCGGGTAACAATGAGCAGTTCTTC.

This clonotype was found many times. The gene calls are TRBV7-2 and TRBJ2-3; no reliable D call. CDR1 and CDR2 from the germline V gene are SGHTA and FQGNSA. The CDR3 has 15 amino acids. The ends were cut back, 6 bases at V and 5 bases at J, with 18 bases in the middle. The CDR3 sequence: CASSFRSGVGDTQYF. CDR3 in DNA: TGTGCCAGCAGTTTTAGAAGTGGGGTCGGAGATACGCAGTATTTT.

DNA for the CDR3: TGCAGCGTTGAATCCAGGTATAATGAGCAGTTCTTC. As protein: CSVESRYNEQFF. V and J are TRBV29-1 and TRBJ2-1; D call uncertain. Trimming pared 2 bases from V and 7 bases from J, leaving 9 bases between. The germline gives CDR1 SQVTM, CDR2 ANQGSEA. This CDR3 has 12 amino acids.

This rearrangement joins TRBV6-8 to TRBJ2-6, with 10 bases identical to TRBD2. This CDR3 spans 15 amino acids. Losses at the gene ends were 5 bases for V and 2 bases for J; bases not matched to a gene: 0. Germline values: CDR1 MNHGY, CDR2 SAAAGT. CDR3: CASSTSGTGANVLTF. The DNA for the CDR3 is TGTGCCAGCAGTACTAGCGGGACTGGGGCCAACGTCCTGACTTTC.

The sample holds a few counts of this clonotype. The chain is built from TRBV29-1 and TRBJ2-2; 9 bases are a match to TRBD1. The CDR3 covers 14 residues. V gave up 6 bases and J gave up 1 base; unmatched junction bases: 3. Germline CDR1 is SQVTM and CDR2 is ANQGSEA. The CDR3 region has the DNA TGCAGCGTGGCGACAGGGGGGAACACCGGGGAGCTGTTTTTT. It specifies CSVATGGNTGELFF.

The chain couples TRBV20-1 to TRBJ1-1, with a possible D match to TRBD1 (6 bases). Germline assignment: CDR1 DFQATT and CDR2 SNEGSKA (reference sequence). V lost 3 bases and J lost 6, with 11 bases in between. CDR3 length: 12 residues. The CDR3 sequence is CSASERGAEAFF. CDR3 bases: TGCAGTGCTAGTGAGAGGGGGGCTGAAGCTTTCTTT.

The chain employs TRBV23-1 and TRBJ2-7; 7 bases agree with TRBD1. TRBV23-1 is known as an ORF, though its function is uncertain. This CDR3 comprises 16 residues. J lost 3 bases, V lost 4 bases, and 12 bases had no gene match. The CDR3 sequence: CASSRPPRQGNYEQYF. The CDR3 DNA follows: TGCGCCAGCAGTCGCCCCCCGCGACAGGGCAACTACGAGCAGTACTTC.

V and J are TRBV11-2 and TRBJ1-5, with D tentatively TRBD1 (5 bases). The germline CDR1 and CDR2 sequences are SGHAT and FQNNGV. V gave up 1 base and J gave up 7 bases, with 11 bases separating them. The length of the CDR3 is 14 residues. The CDR3 region is CASSLGGWDQPQHF. CDR3 sequence (DNA): TGTGCCAGCAGCTTAGGAGGGTGGGACCAGCCCCAGCATTTT.

This clonotype was seen ten or more times. The chain recombines TRBV7-9 with TRBJ2-1; D not resolved. Trimming stripped 5 bases from V and 8 bases from J, with 10 bases between. The CDR3 is made up of 12 amino acids. Germline assignment: CDR1 SEHNR and CDR2 FQNEAQ (reference sequence). The CDR3 DNA follows: TGTGCCAGCAGCCTGCTCCGGGATGAGCAGTTCTTC. It encodes CASSLLRDEQFF. Using reference TRBV7-9 and TRBJ2-1 for the parts outside the CDR3, the full variable domain is DTGVSQNPRHKITKRGQNVTFRCDPISEHNRLYWYRQTLGQGPEFLTYFQNEAQLEKSRLLSDRFSAERPKGSFSTLEIQRTEQGDSAMYLCASSLLRDEQFFGPGTRLTVL.

This clonotype was recorded a few times. This chain uses TRBV7-2 with TRBJ2-7; 8 bases are a match to TRBD2. The germline CDR1 and CDR2 sequences are SGHTA and FQGNSA. The CDR3 is made up of 14 amino acids. With V trimmed by 1 base and J by 3 bases, 2 bases remained unmatched. The CDR3 bases are TGTGCCAGCAGCTTAGAAGCGGGGGACTACGAGCAGTACGTC. Translated, it gives CASSLEAGDYEQYV.

This clonotype was counted only a few times. The rearrangement joins TRBV24-1 to TRBJ2-5, with D possibly being TRBD2 (6 bases). The CDR3 has 14 amino acids. From germline, CDR1 is KGHDR and CDR2 SFDVKD. V was clipped by 7 bases and J by 4 bases, with 15 bases between them. In DNA form, the CDR3 reads TGTGCCACCAGCGACGGCCCAGCGGGAGAGACCCAGTACTTC. It codes for CATSDGPAGETQYF.

The CDR3 region has the DNA TGTGCCAGCAGTTTCCGAACTAGCGGGAGAAACAATGAGCAGTTCTTC. Its protein product is CASSFRTSGRNNEQFF. The chain has TRBV12-3 or TRBV12-4 and TRBJ2-1; TRBD2 matches 11 bases. The CDR3 spans 16 residues. Trimming at V came to 3 bases and at J to 5 bases, leaving 6 bases not matched to a gene.

The rearrangement links TRBV2 to TRBJ1-1, with 7 bases matching TRBD1. Germline CDR1 SNHLY, CDR2 FYNNEI. Unmatched junction bases numbered 6, after V lost 2 bases and J lost 0 bases. There are 16 residues in the CDR3. This chain's CDR3 is CASSETRTGLNTEAFF. The CDR3 coding sequence is TGTGCCAGCAGTGAAACCCGGACAGGTTTGAACACTGAAGCTTTCTTT.

The chain is built from TRBV19 and TRBJ1-1, with D tentatively TRBD1 (5 bases). This CDR3 is 14 amino acids long. The V end lost 7 bases, the J end lost 0 bases, and 12 bases lay between the germline ends. Germline-derived CDR1 and CDR2 are LNHDA and SQIVND (reference sequence). The CDR3 protein is CASNEGIMNTEAFF. DNA for the CDR3: TGTGCCAGTAACGAGGGGATCATGAACACTGAAGCTTTCTTT.

The chain is built from TRBV19 and TRBJ2-7; D may be TRBD2 (6 bases). In germline, CDR1 is LNHDA, CDR2 SQIVND (reference sequence). The CDR3 sequence is 14 residues long. The ends were cut back, 3 bases at V and 6 bases at J, with 15 bases in the middle. The chain's CDR3 is CASSMRREVGEQYF. The CDR3, as DNA: TGTGCCAGTAGTATGAGGAGGGAAGTGGGCGAGCAGTACTTC.

The chain employs TRBV18 and TRBJ1-2; 11 bases map to TRBD1. The CDR3 is 19 residues long. The V and J ends lost 2 bases and 3 bases, in that order; junction bases with no gene match: 14. CDR1 KGHSH and CDR2 LQKENI come from the germline V gene. The CDR3: CASSPNDAGQGARDYGYTF. The CDR3 nucleotides are TGTGCCAGCTCACCAAATGACGCCGGACAGGGGGCCCGGGACTATGGCTACACCTTC.

The chain has TRBV6-1 and TRBJ2-2; weak D call: TRBD1 (6 bases). The CDR3 is 24 amino acids. CDR1 MNHNS and CDR2 SASEGT come from the germline V gene. V was pared by 5 bases and J by 5 bases, with 42 bases between. This chain's CDR3 is CASSYDPATTFRDKEKSGTGELFF. The CDR3 DNA reads TGTGCCAGCAGTTACGATCCGGCTACAACCTTCCGGGACAAAGAGAAATCGGGAACCGGGGAGCTGTTTTTT.

The chain links TRBV6-1 to TRBJ2-3; no reliable D call. V was trimmed by 5 bases and J by 6 bases, leaving 12 bases between them. The CDR3 loop spans 13 amino acids. The germline V gene encodes CDR1 MNHNS and CDR2 SASEGT. The CDR3 nucleotides read TGTGCCAGCAGTTTTGGCATTTCCGATACGCAGTATTTT. Translation gives CASSFGISDTQYF.

CDR3 region: CASMPDRGLQETQYF. In DNA, the CDR3 is TGTGCCAGTATGCCAGACAGGGGGCTCCAAGAGACCCAGTACTTC. The chain links TRBV2 to TRBJ2-5, with 10 bases matching TRBD1. CDR1 SNHLY and CDR2 FYNNEI come from the germline V gene. This CDR3 region has 15 residues. With V trimmed by 9 bases and J by 1 base, 8 bases remained unmatched.

The chain joins TRBV15 to TRBJ2-1, with unresolved D. This CDR3 region has 18 residues. CDR1 and CDR2 (germline): LNHNV, YYDKDF (reference sequence). Trimming took off 1 base at V and 1 base at J, with 17 bases between the two ends. DNA for the CDR3: TGTGCCACCAGCAGAGGAGCCCAGAGTTATAATTCCTACAATGAGCAGTTCTTC. This gives the protein CATSRGAQSYNSYNEQFF.

The chain joins TRBV20-1 to TRBJ1-5, with 7 positions matching TRBD1. This CDR3 comprises 14 residues. Per the germline V gene, CDR1 is DFQATT and CDR2 is SNEGSKA (reference sequence). J was trimmed by 6 bases and V by 6 bases; bases with no gene match: 11. Here the CDR3 reads CSAKRQGRVQPQHF. Here the CDR3 DNA reads TGCAGTGCGAAGCGACAGGGTCGGGTTCAGCCCCAGCATTTT.

This clonotype was detected a few times. The rearrangement uses TRBV7-9 and TRBJ1-4, with D unresolved. Germline assignment: CDR1 SEHNR and CDR2 FQNEAQ (reference sequence). The CDR3 is made up of 15 amino acids. V was clipped by 5 bases and J by 8 bases, with 18 bases between them. The CDR3 is CASSKPGLAEEKLFF. CDR3 DNA sequence: TGTGCCAGCAGCAAACCCGGATTAGCGGAGGAAAAACTGTTTTTT.